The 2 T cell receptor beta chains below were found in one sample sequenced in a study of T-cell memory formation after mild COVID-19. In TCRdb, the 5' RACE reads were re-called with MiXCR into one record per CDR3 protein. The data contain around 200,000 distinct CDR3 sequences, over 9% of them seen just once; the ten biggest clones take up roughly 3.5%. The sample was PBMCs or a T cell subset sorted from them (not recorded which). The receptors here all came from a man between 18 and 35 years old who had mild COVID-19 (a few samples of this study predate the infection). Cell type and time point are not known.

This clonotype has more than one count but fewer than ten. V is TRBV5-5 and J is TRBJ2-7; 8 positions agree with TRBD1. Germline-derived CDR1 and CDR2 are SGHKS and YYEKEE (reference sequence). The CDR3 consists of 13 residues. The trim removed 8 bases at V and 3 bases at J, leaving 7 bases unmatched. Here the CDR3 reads CASRQGAGYEQYV. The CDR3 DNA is TGTGCCAGTCGTCAGGGGGCAGGCTACGAGCAGTACGTC.

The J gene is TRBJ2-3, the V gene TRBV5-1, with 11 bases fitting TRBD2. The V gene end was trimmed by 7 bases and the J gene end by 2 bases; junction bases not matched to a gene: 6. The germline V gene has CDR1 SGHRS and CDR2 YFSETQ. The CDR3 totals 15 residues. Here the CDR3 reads CASSQLAGDTDTQYF. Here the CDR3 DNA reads TGCGCCAGCTCCCAACTAGCGGGGGACACAGATACGCAGTATTTT. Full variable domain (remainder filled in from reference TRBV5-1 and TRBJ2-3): KAGVTQTPRYLIKTRGQQVTLSCSPISGHRSVSWYQQTPGQGLQFLFEYFSETQRNKGNFPGRFSGRQFSNSRSEMNVSTLELGDSALYLCASSQLAGDTDTQYFGPGTRLTVL.